The 18 T cell receptor beta chains presented below share a single source sample, sequenced in a study of blood T cell repertoires in COVID-19. The method was immunoSEQ multiplex PCR; TCRdb's version includes in-frame clones alone and lacks a portion of them. The sample includes 60,000 or so clones, approximately 84% of them seen just once. The sample comprised peripheral blood. These receptors were taken from a human donor in a cohort sampled during active COVID-19.

The V gene is TRBV4-3, the J gene TRBJ1-2; 7 positions agree with TRBD1. Germline trimming cut 0 bases from V and 3 bases from J; bases unmatched to any gene: 1. The CDR3 has 14 residues. The germline gives CDR1 LGHNA, CDR2 YSLEER. The CDR3 DNA reads TGCGCCAGCAGCCAAGACCAGGGGGACTATGGCTACACCTTC. Translation: CASSQDQGDYGYTF.

The V gene is TRBV28, the J gene TRBJ2-7; 8 positions agree with TRBD1. Losses at the gene ends were 4 bases for V and 2 bases for J; bases not matched to a gene: 7. The CDR3 totals 15 residues. Germline V gene sequence: CDR1 MDHEN, CDR2 SYDVKM. The CDR3 DNA sequence: TGTGCCAGCAGTTCCTCCCAGGGGGCCGCCTACGAGCAGTACTTC. This codes for CASSSSQGAAYEQYF.

J is TRBJ1-5 and V is TRBV10-1; TRBD1 agrees at 9 bases. The germline gives CDR1 WNHNN, CDR2 SYGVQD (reference sequence). V was pared by 7 bases and J by 4 bases, with 2 bases of the junction left unmatched. The CDR3 runs 13 residues. This CDR3 is CASTGQGNQPQHF. In DNA, the CDR3 is TGCGCCAGCACGGGACAGGGTAATCAGCCCCAGCATTTT.

In nucleotides, the CDR3 is TGTGCCATCAGGGGCCAGGGGAACACCGGGGAGCTGTTTTTT. Translation gives CAIRGQGNTGELFF. The chain recombines TRBV10-3 with TRBJ2-2; TRBD1 is a possible D gene (5 bases). CDR3 length: 14 residues. Germline loops: CDR1 ENHRY, CDR2 SYGVKD. Between the trimmed V and J ends, which lost 6 bases and 1 base, there was a span of 9 bases.

The chain is built from TRBV5-6 and TRBJ1-1; 11 positions match TRBD1. CDR3 length: 15 residues. V was clipped by 4 bases and J by 1 base; unmatched bases: 3. The germline gives CDR1 SGHDT, CDR2 YYEEEE. CDR3 region: CASSKGQGENTEAFF. DNA for the CDR3: TGTGCCAGCAGCAAGGGACAGGGGGAGAACACTGAAGCTTTCTTT.

The V and J genes are TRBV10-2 and TRBJ2-1; the D gene is possibly TRBD1 (5 bases). Germline V CDR1 and CDR2: WSHSY, SAAADI. This CDR3 contains 16 residues. Deletions cut 4 bases from V and 2 bases from J, with 15 bases between. CDR3 DNA sequence: TGCGCCAGCAGTGGTGAAGGGGTGCCAACCTACAATGAGCAGTTCTTC. This codes for CASSGEGVPTYNEQFF.

This chain uses TRBV24-1 with TRBJ2-7, with 7 nucleotides matching TRBD1. Trimming cost V 9 bases and J 7 bases; bases outside gene matches: 8. Germline lookup yields CDR1 KGHDR and CDR2 SFDVKD. The CDR3 spans 12 residues. Written as DNA, the CDR3 is TGTGCCACCCAGGACAGGAGAGGGGAGCAGTACTTC. This translates into CATQDRRGEQYF.

V usage is TRBV4-1 and J usage is TRBJ2-5; D is possibly TRBD2 (5 bases). Trimming took off 1 base at V and 4 bases at J, with 13 bases between the two ends. CDR1 and CDR2 (germline): MGHRA, YSYEKL. The CDR3 covers 15 residues. The CDR3 loop is CASSQAPRGRETQYF. The CDR3, as DNA: TGCGCCAGCAGCCAAGCCCCACGAGGGCGAGAGACCCAGTACTTC.

The genes are TRBV11-3 and TRBJ1-2, with D possibly matching TRBD1 (6 bases). The V and J ends lost 5 bases and 4 bases respectively, with 11 bases between them. The CDR3 runs to 13 residues. Germline lookup yields CDR1 SGHNT and CDR2 YENEEA. Here the CDR3 reads CASSLTQGYGYTF. The DNA of the CDR3 is TGTGCCAGCAGCCTCACACAGGGCTATGGCTACACCTTC.

The CDR3 coding sequence is TGTGCCAGCAGTTCAGGGACAGGGACCAACGAGCAGTACTTC. This sequence encodes CASSSGTGTNEQYF. V and J are TRBV6-5 and TRBJ2-7; 9 bases are shared with TRBD1. The V segment lost 4 bases and the J segment 5 bases; nucleotides outside the gene matches: 6. CDR3 length: 14 residues. CDR1 MNHEY and CDR2 SVGAGI come from the germline V gene.

The V and J genes are TRBV7-2 and TRBJ2-2; 9 nucleotides line up with TRBD2. The CDR3 runs 15 residues. The germline gives CDR1 SGHTA, CDR2 FQGNSA. Germline trimming cut 3 bases from V and 4 bases from J; bases unmatched to any gene: 3. The CDR3 DNA is TGTGCCAGCAGCTTGCTAGCGGGGTTCACCGGGGAGCTGTTTTTT. The encoded protein is CASSLLAGFTGELFF.

The V gene is TRBV7-2, the J gene TRBJ1-3; D not resolved. V was cut by 5 bases and J by 4 bases, with 15 bases left in between. Germline V lookup: CDR1 SGHTA, CDR2 FQGNSA. This CDR3 contains 15 residues. DNA for the CDR3: TGTGCCAGCAGCCAAAGCCTGTTCTTCGGAAACACCATATATTTT. Encoded protein: CASSQSLFFGNTIYF.

The J gene is TRBJ1-1, the V gene TRBV19, with D perhaps TRBD1 (6 bases). The CDR3 runs to 12 residues. Trimming shortened V by 6 bases and J by 7 bases, and 12 bases separated the two germline ends. The germline V gene has CDR1 LNHDA and CDR2 SQIVND (reference sequence). The CDR3 DNA reads as TGTGCCAGTAGATACAGGGATGGTGAAGCTTTCTTT. Amino acids: CASRYRDGEAFF.

This clone appeared a single time. The rearrangement joins TRBV4-1 to TRBJ1-2; tentative D call: TRBD1 (6 bases). V lost 1 base and J lost 7, with 19 bases in between. Germline loops: CDR1 MGHRA, CDR2 YSYEKL. This CDR3 comprises 16 residues. CDR3 residues: CASSQGGTTRRAGYTF. CDR3 bases: TGCGCCAGCAGCCAAGGAGGGACAACCCGCCGGGCTGGCTACACCTTC.

The rearrangement uses TRBV7-8 and TRBJ2-3; D gene unclear. V was cut by 2 bases and J by 3 bases, with 6 bases left in between. This CDR3 has 13 amino acids. Germline CDR1 reads SGHVS; CDR2 reads FQNEAQ. CDR3 region: CASSLPLTDTQYF. The DNA of the CDR3 is TGTGCCAGCAGCTTACCCCTAACAGATACGCAGTATTTT.

The rearrangement joins TRBV27 to TRBJ1-5; D is possibly TRBD1 (6 bases). The V gene lost 5 bases and the J gene lost 9 bases, with 20 bases spanning the gap. The V gene's germline CDR1 is MNHEY and CDR2 SMNVEV (reference sequence). CDR3 length equals 15 residues. The CDR3 protein is CASSPAGAPSGPQHF. The CDR3 bases are TGTGCCAGCAGTCCCGCGGGGGCACCCAGTGGGCCCCAGCATTTT.

The chain combines TRBV15 with TRBJ1-2; 12 nucleotides align to TRBD1. Germline V gives CDR1 LNHNV, CDR2 YYDKDF (reference sequence). The junction had 8 bases not matched to a gene; V was cut back by 2 bases and J by 4 bases. The CDR3 extends over 17 amino acids. The CDR3 here is CATSRPRGTGGIYGYTF. CDR3 sequence (DNA): TGTGCCACCAGCAGACCCAGGGGGACAGGGGGCATCTATGGCTACACCTTC.

The chain uses TRBV30 and TRBJ1-2; tentatively, D is TRBD1 (6 bases). With 0 bases removed from V and 2 bases from J, the gap between germline ends came to 13 bases. The CDR3 has 15 residues. Germline CDR1 reads GTSNPN; CDR2 reads SVGIG (reference sequence). The CDR3 nucleotides are TGTGCCTGGAGTGTCAGGGGCAGGCTGAACTATGGCTACACCTTC. Protein: CAWSVRGRLNYGYTF. The whole variable domain, remainder taken from reference TRBV30 and TRBJ1-2, is SQTIHQWPATLVQPVGSPLSLECTVEGTSNPNLYWYRQAAGRGLQLLFYSVGIGQISSEVPQNLSASRPQDRQFILSSKKLLLSDSGFYLCAWSVRGRLNYGYTFGSGTRLTVV.